Detailed here is one TCR beta chain. Its antigen is unknown. The repertoire was sequenced with immunoSEQ multiplex PCR; TCRdb's copy has only in-frame clones and lacks some. The sample includes roughly 14,000 clones, 69% seen only once; the top ten take approximately 2.3%. Germline V lookup: CDR1 SGHRS, CDR2 YFSETQ. V was pared by 4 bases and J by 3 bases, with 8 bases between. The CDR3 length is 13 residues. This sample was taken from a study of memory B cells and T cells in multiple sclerosis. Overall study findings and caveats: Compartments had unequal clone-set sizes, affecting shared clonotype counts.

The rearrangement uses TRBV5-1 and TRBJ1-5; no firm D call. The sequence derives from a human donor with multiple sclerosis. Input material: memory (CD45RO+) CD4+ T cells from blood. CDR3 DNA sequence: TGCGCCAGCAGCCCTGGGCCCAATCAGCCCCAGCATTTT. This encodes CASSPGPNQPQHF.